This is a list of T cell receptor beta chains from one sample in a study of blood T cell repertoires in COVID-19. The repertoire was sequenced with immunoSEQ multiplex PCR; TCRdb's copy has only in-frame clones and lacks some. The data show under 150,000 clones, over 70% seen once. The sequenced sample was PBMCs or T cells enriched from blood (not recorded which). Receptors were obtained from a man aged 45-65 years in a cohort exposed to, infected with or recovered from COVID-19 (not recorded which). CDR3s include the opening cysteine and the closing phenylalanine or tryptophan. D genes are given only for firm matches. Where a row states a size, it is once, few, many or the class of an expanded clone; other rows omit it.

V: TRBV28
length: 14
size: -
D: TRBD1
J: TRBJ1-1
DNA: TGTGCCAGCAGTCTCCAGGGGGAGGTCACTGAAGCTTTCTTT
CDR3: CASSLQGEVTEAFF

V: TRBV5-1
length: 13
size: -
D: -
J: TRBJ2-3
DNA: TGCGCCAGCAGCTTGGACAGGTCGGATACGCAGTATTTT
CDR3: CASSLDRSDTQYF

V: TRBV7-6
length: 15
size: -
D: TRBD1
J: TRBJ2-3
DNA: TGTGCCAGCAGCCTATACAGGGGTAGCACAGATACGCAGTATTTT
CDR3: CASSLYRGSTDTQYF

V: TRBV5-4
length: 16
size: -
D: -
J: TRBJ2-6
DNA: TGTGCCAGCAGCTTGGATCAGGGGACTGGGGCCAACGTCCTGACTTTC
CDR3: CASSLDQGTGANVLTF

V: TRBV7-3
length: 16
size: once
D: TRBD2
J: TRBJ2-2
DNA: TGTGCCAGCAGCCTCACTAGCGGGAGACAGGGCGGGGAGCTGTTTTTT
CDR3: CASSLTSGRQGGELFF

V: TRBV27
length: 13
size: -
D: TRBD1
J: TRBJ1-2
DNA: TGTGCCAGCAGAGGGACAGGGTTCTATGGCTACACCTTC
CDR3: CASRGTGFYGYTF

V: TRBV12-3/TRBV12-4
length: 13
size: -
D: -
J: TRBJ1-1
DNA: TGTGCCAGCAGTTTTACAGGGAACACTGAAGCTTTCTTT
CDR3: CASSFTGNTEAFF

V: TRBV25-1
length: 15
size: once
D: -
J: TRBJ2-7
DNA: TGTGCCAGCAGTACAACCCGGGACAAAACCTACGAGCAGTACTTC
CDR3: CASSTTRDKTYEQYF

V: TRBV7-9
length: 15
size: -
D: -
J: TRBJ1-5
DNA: TGTGCCAGCAGCCCCGGGGGGCGAGACAATCAGCCCCAGCATTTT
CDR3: CASSPGGRDNQPQHF

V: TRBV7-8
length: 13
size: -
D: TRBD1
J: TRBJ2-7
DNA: TGTGCCAGCAGCTCGACAGGGAACTACGAGCAGTACTTC
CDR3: CASSSTGNYEQYF

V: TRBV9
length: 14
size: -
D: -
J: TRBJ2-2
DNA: TGTGCCAGCGCCGTGGCAGGGTTCGCCGGGGAGCTGTTTTTT
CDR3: CASAVAGFAGELFF

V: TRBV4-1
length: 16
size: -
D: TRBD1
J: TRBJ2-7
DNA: TGCGCCAGCAGCCAAGAGCCGACAGGGTTTTCTTCCGAGCAGTACTTC
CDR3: CASSQEPTGFSSEQYF

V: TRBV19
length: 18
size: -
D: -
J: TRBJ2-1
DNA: TGTGCCAGTAGTATGTTAGCGGCCCTCAGCACTCTTATCAATGAGCAGTTCTTC
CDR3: CASSMLAALSTLINEQFF

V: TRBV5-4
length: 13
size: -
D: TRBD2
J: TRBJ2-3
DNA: TGTGCCAGCAGACTTAGCGGGAGCGATACGCAGTATTTT
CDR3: CASRLSGSDTQYF

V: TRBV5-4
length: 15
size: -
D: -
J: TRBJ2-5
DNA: TGTGCCAGCAGTCCCGTGCAGGGCGGCTTCGAGACCCAGTACTTC
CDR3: CASSPVQGGFETQYF

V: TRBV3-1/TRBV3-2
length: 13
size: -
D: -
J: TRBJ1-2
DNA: TGTGCCAGCAGCCAAGACAGTAACTATGGCTACACCTTC
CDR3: CASSQDSNYGYTF

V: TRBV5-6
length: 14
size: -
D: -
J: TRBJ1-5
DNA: TGTGCCAGCAGCTCGACAGGAGACAATCAGCCCCAGCATTTT
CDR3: CASSSTGDNQPQHF

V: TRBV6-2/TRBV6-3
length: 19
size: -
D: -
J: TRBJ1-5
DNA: TGTGCCAGCAGTTACTCGAGGAGGACAGCTACCCCAGAAAGTCAGCCCCAGCATTTT
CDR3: CASSYSRRTATPESQPQHF

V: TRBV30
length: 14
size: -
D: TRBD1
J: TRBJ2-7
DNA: TGTGCCTGGAGTTCGGGACAGGGGCCCTACGAGCAGTACTTC
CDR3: CAWSSGQGPYEQYF

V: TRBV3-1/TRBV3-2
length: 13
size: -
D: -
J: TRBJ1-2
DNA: TGTGCCAGCACCTTTGAAATGACAGATCGGTACACCTTC
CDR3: CASTFEMTDRYTF

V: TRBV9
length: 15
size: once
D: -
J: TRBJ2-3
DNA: TGTGCCAGCAGCTCGCATCCCGGGGACACAGATACGCAGTATTTT
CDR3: CASSSHPGDTDTQYF

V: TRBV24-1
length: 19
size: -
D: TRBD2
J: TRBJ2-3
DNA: TGTGCCACCAGTGATCCCAAGACTAGCGGGAGCCGGGGGACAGATACGCAGTATTTT
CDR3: CATSDPKTSGSRGTDTQYF

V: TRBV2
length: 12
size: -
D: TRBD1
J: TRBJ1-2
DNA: TGTGCCGGGACAGGAGCTAACTATGGCTACACCTTC
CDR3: CAGTGANYGYTF

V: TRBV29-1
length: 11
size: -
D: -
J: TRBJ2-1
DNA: TGCAGCGTTGAAGATGGCGGTGAGCAGTTCTTC
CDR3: CSVEDGGEQFF

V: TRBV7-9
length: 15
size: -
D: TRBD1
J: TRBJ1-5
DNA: TGTGCCAGCAGCTCTCCCCTGACAGGGCACCAGCCCCAGCATTTT
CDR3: CASSSPLTGHQPQHF

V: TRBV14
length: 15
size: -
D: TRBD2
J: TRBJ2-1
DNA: TGTGCCAGCAGCCAGCGACTAGCGGGGTACAATGAGCAGTTCTTC
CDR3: CASSQRLAGYNEQFF

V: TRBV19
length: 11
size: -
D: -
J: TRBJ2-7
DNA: TGTGCCAGTAGTACCTCAGTCGAGCAGTACTTC
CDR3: CASSTSVEQYF

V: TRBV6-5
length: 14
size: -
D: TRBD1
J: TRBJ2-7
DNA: TGTGCCAGCAGTACTGGGGGACAGACCTACGAGCAGTACTTC
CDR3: CASSTGGQTYEQYF

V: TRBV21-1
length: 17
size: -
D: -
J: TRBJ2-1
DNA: TGTGCCAGCAGCAAAGCGCAGGAACACGGCTTGGACAATGAGCAGTTCTTC
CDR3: CASSKAQEHGLDNEQFF

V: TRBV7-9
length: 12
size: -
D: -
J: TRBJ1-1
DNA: TGTGCCAGCAGTACGCGGGACCCTGAAGCTTTCTTT
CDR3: CASSTRDPEAFF

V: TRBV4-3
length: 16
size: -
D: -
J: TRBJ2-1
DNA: TGCGCCAGCAGCCCAGCTGACGGACAACTCTACAATGAGCAGTTCTTC
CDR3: CASSPADGQLYNEQFF

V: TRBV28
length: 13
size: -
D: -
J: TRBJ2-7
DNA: TGTGCCAGCAGTCTGGACAGCTCCTACGAGCAGTACTTC
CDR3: CASSLDSSYEQYF

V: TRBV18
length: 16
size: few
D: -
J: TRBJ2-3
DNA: TGTGCCAGCTCACCAGTCGGCACGGGGGGCACAGATACGCAGTATTTT
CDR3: CASSPVGTGGTDTQYF

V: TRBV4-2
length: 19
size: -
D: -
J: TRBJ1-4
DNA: TGTGCCAGCAGCCAAAATTTTCTTGCAAGGGGTGGGATGAGTGAAAAACTGTTTTTT
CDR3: CASSQNFLARGGMSEKLFF

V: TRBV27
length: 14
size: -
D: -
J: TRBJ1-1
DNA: TGTGCCAGCAGTTTTACGGGGGGGGGCACTGAAGCTTTCTTT
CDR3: CASSFTGGGTEAFF

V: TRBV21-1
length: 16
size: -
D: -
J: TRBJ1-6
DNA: TGTGCCAGCAGCAAAGAGGGGGGGGGTAGTAATTCACCCCTCCACTTT
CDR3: CASSKEGGGSNSPLHF

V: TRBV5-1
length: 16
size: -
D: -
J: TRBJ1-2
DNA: TGCGCCAGCAGCTTTGGCCAGGGAGCGGGGCACTATGGCTACACCTTC
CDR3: CASSFGQGAGHYGYTF

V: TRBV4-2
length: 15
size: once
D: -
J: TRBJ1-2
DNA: TGTGCCAGCAGCCAAGATTTGGGGCTGGACTATGGCTACACCTTC
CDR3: CASSQDLGLDYGYTF

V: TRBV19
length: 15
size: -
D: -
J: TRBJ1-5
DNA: TGTGCCAGTAGTATAACAGGTCCTAGCAATCAGCCCCAGCATTTT
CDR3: CASSITGPSNQPQHF

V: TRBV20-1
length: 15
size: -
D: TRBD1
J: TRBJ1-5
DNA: TGCAGTGCTAGTAACAGGGGTGGGAGCAATCAGCCCCAGCATTTT
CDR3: CSASNRGGSNQPQHF

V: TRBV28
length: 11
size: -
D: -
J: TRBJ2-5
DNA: TGTGCCAGCAGTTTAGCGGAGACCCAGTACTTC
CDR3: CASSLAETQYF

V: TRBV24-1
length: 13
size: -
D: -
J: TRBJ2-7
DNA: TGTGCCACCAGTGCTCCGGTTTCCTACGAGCAGTACTTC
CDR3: CATSAPVSYEQYF

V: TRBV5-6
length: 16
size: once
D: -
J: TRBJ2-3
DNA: TGTGCCAGCTCTCAGCTCGGGTCGGGGAGCACAGATACGCAGTATTTT
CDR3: CASSQLGSGSTDTQYF

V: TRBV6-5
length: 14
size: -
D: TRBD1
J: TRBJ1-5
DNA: TGTGCCAGCAGCCCCGGGACAGGGAGTCAGCCCCAGCATTTT
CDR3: CASSPGTGSQPQHF

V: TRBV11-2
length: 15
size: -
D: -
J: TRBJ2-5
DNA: TGTGCCAGCAGCAGATACGGGGATGGATCGGAGACCCAGTACTTC
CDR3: CASSRYGDGSETQYF

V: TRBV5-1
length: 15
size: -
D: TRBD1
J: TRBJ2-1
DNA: TGCGCCAGCAGCTTGACGGGACAGGGAGGCAATGAGCAGTTCTTC
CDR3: CASSLTGQGGNEQFF

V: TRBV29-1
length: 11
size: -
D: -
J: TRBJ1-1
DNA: TGCAGCGTTGAGGCCAACACTGAAGCTTTCTTT
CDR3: CSVEANTEAFF

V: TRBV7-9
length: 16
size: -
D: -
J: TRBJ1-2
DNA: TGTGCCAGCAGCTTAGTCGGGCAGGACTTTAACTATGGCTACACCTTC
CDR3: CASSLVGQDFNYGYTF

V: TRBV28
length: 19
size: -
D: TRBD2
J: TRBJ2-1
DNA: TGTGCCAGCAGTTGGGGACTAGCGGGAGTTTTCGGTCCCTACAATGAGCAGTTCTTC
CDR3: CASSWGLAGVFGPYNEQFF

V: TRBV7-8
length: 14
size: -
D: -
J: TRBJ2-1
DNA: TGTGCCAGCAGCTTATTCGCGGATAACAATGAGCAGTTCTTC
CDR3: CASSLFADNNEQFF

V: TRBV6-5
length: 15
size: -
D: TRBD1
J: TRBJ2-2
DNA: TGTGCCAGCCGCCCGGGACAGGTACTTACCGGGGAGCTGTTTTTT
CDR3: CASRPGQVLTGELFF

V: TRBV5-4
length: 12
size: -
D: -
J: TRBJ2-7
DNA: TGTGCCAGCAGCAACAACATTGGTGAGCAGTACTTC
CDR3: CASSNNIGEQYF

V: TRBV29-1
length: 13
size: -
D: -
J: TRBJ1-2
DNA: TGCAGCGCCGAGGCCCGGGAAGATAAAGGCTACACCTTC
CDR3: CSAEAREDKGYTF